These 23 T cell receptor beta chains were all obtained from the same sample, sequenced in a study of cytomegalovirus exposure and HLA in healthy donors. With 60 Vbeta and 13 Jbeta primers, the PCR was carried out. This table comes from immunoSEQ multiplex PCR, and its TCRdb copy is limited to in-frame clones, with some not included. Of almost 85,000 clones listed, around 78% are singletons. Sequencing used PBMCs. The receptors derive from a male donor in good health and CMV-seropositive.

CDR3 sequence (DNA): TGTGCCAGCAGCCCGCGGACGACAGGGGACCTATTATGGGGTATGAACACTGAAGCTTTCTTT. Protein: CASSPRTTGDLLWGMNTEAFF. The chain joins TRBV9 to TRBJ1-1; TRBD1 matches at 8 bases. Trimming took 4 bases from V and 0 from J; bases not matched to a gene: 23. This CDR3 is 21 amino acids long. Germline-derived CDR1 and CDR2 are SGDLS and YYNGEE.

This rearrangement joins TRBV9 to TRBJ2-1; 11 bases fit TRBD2. J was trimmed by 8 bases and V by 3 bases; bases with no gene match: 4. Germline V gene data show CDR1 as SGDLS and CDR2 as YYNGEE. The CDR3 spans 14 residues. DNA for the CDR3: TGTGCCAGCAGCGAGACTAGCGGGAAATATGAGCAGTTCTTC. Its translation: CASSETSGKYEQFF. Full variable domain (rest looked up from reference TRBV9 and TRBJ2-1): DSGVTQTPKHLITATGQRVTLRCSPRSGDLSVYWYQQSLDQGLQFLIQYYNGEERAKGNILERFSAQQFPDLHSELNLSSLELGDSALYFCASSETSGKYEQFFGPGTRLTVL.

The J gene is TRBJ2-3, the V gene TRBV6-1, with TRBD2 matching 10 bases. The J segment lost 6 bases and the V segment lost 1 base, leaving 7 bases of the junction unmatched. This CDR3 comprises 16 residues. Germline CDR1 reads MNHNS; CDR2 reads SASEGT. CDR3 region: CASSEVAGGLVDTQYF. CDR3 DNA: TGTGCCAGCAGTGAAGTAGCGGGAGGACTCGTTGATACGCAGTATTTT.

This clone showed up just once. CDR3: CASRARISEQFF. DNA of the CDR3: TGTGCCAGCAGAGCTAGGATCTCTGAGCAGTTCTTC. The rearrangement joins TRBV7-2 to TRBJ2-1; D is unresolved. Germline V lookup: CDR1 SGHTA, CDR2 FQGNSA. Trimming removed 6 bases from V and 9 bases from J, with 12 bases in between. The CDR3 consists of 12 residues.

The rearrangement links TRBV6-1 to TRBJ2-1, with 7 bases matching TRBD2. V lost 1 base to trimming and J lost 7 bases; unmatched junction nucleotides: 10. In germline, CDR1 is MNHNS, CDR2 SASEGT. The CDR3 sequence is 16 residues long. CDR3 DNA sequence: TGTGCCAGCAGTGAAGGGAGACTAGCAGGAGATAATGAGCAGTTCTTC. It translates to CASSEGRLAGDNEQFF.

The genes are TRBV7-2 and TRBJ2-7; 8 bases align to TRBD2. J gave up 5 bases and V 1 base, and 10 bases lay outside the gene matches. The CDR3 loop spans 16 amino acids. CDR1 is SGHTA and CDR2 is FQGNSA in the germline V gene. The CDR3 nucleotides read TGTGCCAGCAGCTTAGTACTCAGCGGGAGTCAACACGAGCAGTACTTC. It codes for CASSLVLSGSQHEQYF.

This chain joins TRBV4-1 and TRBJ2-7, with D perhaps matching TRBD2 (6 bases). Per the germline V gene, CDR1 is MGHRA and CDR2 is YSYEKL. The CDR3 is 14 amino acids. Trimming took 2 bases from V and 2 from J, leaving 10 bases between them. CDR3 sequence: CASSQPGGTYEQYF. CDR3 DNA sequence: TGCGCCAGCAGCCAACCAGGAGGGACCTACGAGCAGTACTTC.

This clone was seen a handful of times. This chain uses TRBV7-9 with TRBJ2-1, with D hard to call. Trimming pared 5 bases from V and 3 bases from J, leaving 8 bases between. Germline CDR1 reads SEHNR; CDR2 reads FQNEAQ (reference sequence). The CDR3 runs to 13 residues. CDR3 protein: CASSRVVYNEQFF. Here the CDR3 DNA reads TGTGCCAGCAGCCGAGTAGTCTACAATGAGCAGTTCTTC.

The chain joins TRBV10-3 to TRBJ2-5; no definite D call. Matching the DNA end better, TRBJ2-7 makes the J call doubtful. The CDR3 extends over 16 amino acids. Germline V gives CDR1 ENHRY, CDR2 SYGVKD. The DNA of the CDR3 is TGTGCCATCAGCGTGGCAGCAGGTCCCCGAGACTACGAGCAGTACTTC. Translated, it gives CAISVAAGPRDYEQYF.

The count of this clone is one. The gene calls are TRBV18 and TRBJ1-1; D call uncertain. Deletions cut 1 base from V and 1 base from J, with 10 bases between. The CDR3 loop spans 15 amino acids. Germline V gene sequence: CDR1 KGHSH, CDR2 LQKENI. The CDR3 DNA sequence: TGTGCCAGCTCACCACTCCCCGGAGAGAACACTGAAGCTTTCTTT. Residues: CASSPLPGENTEAFF.

This chain links TRBV5-1 with TRBJ2-2; D gene ambiguous. Trimming stripped 0 bases from V and 6 bases from J, with 6 bases between. Germline values: CDR1 SGHRS, CDR2 YFSETQ. The CDR3 consists of 13 residues. The CDR3 region has the DNA TGCGCCAGCAGCTTGGTTTCCTCCGGGGAGCTGTTTTTT. Residues: CASSLVSSGELFF.

Turning to this clone: One junction end does not reproduce the germline sequence, and a read error may be involved. The gene calls are TRBV4-1 and TRBJ2-1; D possibly corresponds to TRBD2 (6 bases). Germline lookup yields CDR1 MGHRA and CDR2 YSYEKL. The CDR3 loop spans 17 amino acids. Here the CDR3 reads CASSQGESGLPYNGQFF. CDR3 nucleotide sequence: TGCGCCAGCAGCCAAGGCGAGAGCGGGCTACCCTACAATGGGCAGTTCTTC.

This clone was seen a handful of times. This chain links TRBV15 with TRBJ2-5, with 13 nucleotides matching TRBD2. The CDR3 sequence is 19 residues long. CDR1 is LNHNV and CDR2 is YYDKDF in the germline V gene (reference sequence). J lost 9 bases, V lost 3 bases, and 19 bases had no gene match. CDR3 coding DNA: TGTGCCACCAGCAGGGCAAGAATCGGACTAGCGGGAGCGACCGCCCCCCAGTACTTC. Its translation is CATSRARIGLAGATAPQYF.

This clone came up once. The CDR3 DNA reads TGTGCCATCAGTGAGCGACCCACAGGAGATAGCAATCAGCCCCAGCATTTT. It yields the protein CAISERPTGDSNQPQHF. The chain joins TRBV10-3 to TRBJ1-5, with a tentative D call TRBD1 (5 bases). The germline V gene encodes CDR1 ENHRY and CDR2 SYGVKD. The CDR3 is 17 amino acids. V gave up 2 bases and J gave up 0 bases, with 14 bases separating them.

The rearrangement joins TRBV10-3 to TRBJ2-7; D call uncertain. In germline, CDR1 is ENHRY, CDR2 SYGVKD. Trimming removed 2 bases at V and 9 bases at J, with 17 bases between. The CDR3 consists of 14 residues. The CDR3 protein is CAISEPLNEAGQYF. The CDR3 coding sequence is TGTGCCATCAGTGAGCCCCTTAACGAGGCCGGGCAGTACTTC.

The rearrangement uses TRBV18 and TRBJ2-2; the D is unclear. Trimming shortened V by 6 bases and J by 5 bases, and 7 bases separated the two germline ends. The CDR3 covers 12 residues. The germline CDR1 and CDR2 sequences are KGHSH and LQKENI. DNA for the CDR3: TGTGCCAGCTCCCAGGTTACCGGGGAGCTGTTTTTT. This codes for CASSQVTGELFF.

This clone was detected only a few times. This CDR3 reads CASSPDLAASGADTQYF. In DNA, the CDR3 is TGTGCCAGCAGCCCCGATCTAGCGGCATCAGGGGCAGATACGCAGTATTTT. This chain joins TRBV7-8 and TRBJ2-3, with D perhaps matching TRBD2 (7 bases). This CDR3 contains 17 residues. Germline V gene data show CDR1 as SGHVS and CDR2 as FQNEAQ. V lost 5 bases to trimming and J lost 4 bases, with 22 bases between them.

The CDR3 coding sequence is TGTGCCAGCAGTTCCTCAACCGCAGGGGGGCTCTATGGCTACACCTTC. It translates to CASSSSTAGGLYGYTF. V is TRBV28 and J is TRBJ1-2, with 7 bases fitting TRBD1. J lost 4 bases, V lost 4 bases, and 12 bases had no gene match. This CDR3 region has 16 residues. Germline V gene data show CDR1 as MDHEN and CDR2 as SYDVKM.

J is TRBJ1-2 and V is TRBV15; 7 nucleotides line up with TRBD1. Germline values: CDR1 LNHNV, CDR2 YYDKDF (reference sequence). CDR3 length equals 13 residues. V dropped 0 bases and J dropped 7; count of bases not matched to a gene: 2. The chain's CDR3 is CATSREQGLGYTF. The CDR3 DNA reads TGTGCCACCAGCAGAGAACAGGGGCTTGGCTACACCTTC. Looking up the rest from reference TRBV15 and TRBJ1-2 gives the full variable domain: DAMVIQNPRYQVTQFGKPVTLSCSQTLNHNVMYWYQQKSSQAPKLLFHYYDKDFNNEADTPDNFQSRRPNTSFCFLDIRSPGLGDTAMYLCATSREQGLGYTFGSGTRLTVV.

This clone was recorded only once. The chain combines TRBV5-1 with TRBJ2-5; possibly TRBD1 for D (6 bases). V was trimmed by 0 bases and J by 0 bases, leaving 9 bases between them. In germline, CDR1 is SGHRS, CDR2 YFSETQ. This CDR3 has 15 residues. The CDR3 bases are TGCGCCAGCAGCTTGGAGGGACAAAACCAAGAGACCCAGTACTTC. Translation: CASSLEGQNQETQYF.

CDR3 sequence: CASSLTGRDTEAFF. CDR3 nucleotides: TGTGCCAGCAGTCTAACAGGGAGGGACACTGAAGCTTTCTTT. The chain has TRBV25-1 and TRBJ1-1; the D gene is possibly TRBD1 (6 bases). The CDR3 runs to 14 residues. Germline values: CDR1 MGHDK, CDR2 SYGVNS. Trimming stripped 5 bases from V and 3 bases from J, with 13 bases between.

The chain employs TRBV7-2 and TRBJ2-7, with 8 bases that match TRBD1. V was clipped by 4 bases and J by 2 bases; unmatched bases: 10. Germline V gene lookup returns CDR1 SGHTA and CDR2 FQGNSA. This CDR3 contains 16 residues. The CDR3 sequence: CASSSEGATGAYEQYF. The CDR3 DNA follows: TGTGCCAGCAGCTCCGAGGGCGCGACAGGGGCCTACGAGCAGTACTTC.

V is TRBV7-8 and J is TRBJ2-7; 15 bases align to TRBD2. The CDR3 is 20 residues long. The V gene's germline CDR1 is SGHVS and CDR2 FQNEAQ. V lost 1 base, J lost 2 bases, and 12 bases stayed unmatched. In DNA form, the CDR3 reads TGTGCCAGCAGCTTAGGGGCGCCCAGTGGACTAGCGGGAGGGCCCTACGAGCAGTACTTC. Protein sequence: CASSLGAPSGLAGGPYEQYF.